The subject of this entry is one T cell receptor beta chain. What it binds is unknown. The record originates from a study of T cell responses to AZD1222 COVID-19 vaccine. General observations from the study: Repertoires in all cases were sampled only once the peak T cell response had passed. Spike-specific TCR breadth rose after two AZD1222 doses, and depth rose as well. The donor group comprised mostly white British people and more females; the analysis possibly underestimated clonal diversity. Per reports, nearly half of all spike-specific TCRs target regions that are unmutated in variants.

From germline, CDR1 is MDHEN and CDR2 SYDVKM. The CDR3 is 14 amino acids. The ends lost 5 bases at V and 3 bases at J; junction bases unmatched: 7. Some clones are missing from TCRdb's copy, which holds only in-frame ones; the method was immunoSEQ multiplex PCR. The profile shows 120,000 or so clones, 70% to 90% of them singletons. This material consisted of peripheral blood, taken on day 0 of AZD1222 vaccination. The chain recombines TRBV28 with TRBJ2-7; 7 positions match TRBD1. This receptor was identified in an adult in good health. CDR3 nucleotides: TGTGCCAGCAGTCTTACACAGGGGAACTACGAGCAGTACTTC. It translates to CASSLTQGNYEQYF.